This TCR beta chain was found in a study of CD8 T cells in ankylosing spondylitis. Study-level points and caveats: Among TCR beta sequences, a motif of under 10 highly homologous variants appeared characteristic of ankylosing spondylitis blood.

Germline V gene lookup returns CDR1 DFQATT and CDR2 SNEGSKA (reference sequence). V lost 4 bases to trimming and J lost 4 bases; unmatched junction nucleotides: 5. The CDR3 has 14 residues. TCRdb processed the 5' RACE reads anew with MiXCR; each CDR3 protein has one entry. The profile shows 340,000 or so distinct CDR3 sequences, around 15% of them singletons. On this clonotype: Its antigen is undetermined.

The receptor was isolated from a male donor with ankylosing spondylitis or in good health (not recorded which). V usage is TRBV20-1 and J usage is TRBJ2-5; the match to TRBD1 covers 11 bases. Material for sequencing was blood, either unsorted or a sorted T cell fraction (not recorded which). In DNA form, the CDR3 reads TGCAGTGCTATATTGGACAGGGGGCCAGAGACCCAGTACTTC. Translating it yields CSAILDRGPETQYF.